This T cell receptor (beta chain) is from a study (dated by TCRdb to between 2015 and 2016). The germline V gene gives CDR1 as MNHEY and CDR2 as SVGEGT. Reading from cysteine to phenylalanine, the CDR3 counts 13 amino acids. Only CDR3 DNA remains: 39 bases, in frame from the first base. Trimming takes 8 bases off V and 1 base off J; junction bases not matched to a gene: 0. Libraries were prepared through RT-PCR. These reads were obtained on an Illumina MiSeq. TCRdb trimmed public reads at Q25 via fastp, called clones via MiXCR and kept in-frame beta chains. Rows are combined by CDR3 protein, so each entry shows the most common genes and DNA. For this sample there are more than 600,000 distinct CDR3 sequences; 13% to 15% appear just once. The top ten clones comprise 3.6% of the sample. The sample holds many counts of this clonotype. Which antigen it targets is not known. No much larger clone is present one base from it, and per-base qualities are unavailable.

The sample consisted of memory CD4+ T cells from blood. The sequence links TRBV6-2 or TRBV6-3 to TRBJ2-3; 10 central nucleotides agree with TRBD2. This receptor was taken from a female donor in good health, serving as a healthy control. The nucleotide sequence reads TGTGCCAGCGGACTAGCGGGCACAGATACGCAGTATTTT. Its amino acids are CASGLAGTDTQYF.